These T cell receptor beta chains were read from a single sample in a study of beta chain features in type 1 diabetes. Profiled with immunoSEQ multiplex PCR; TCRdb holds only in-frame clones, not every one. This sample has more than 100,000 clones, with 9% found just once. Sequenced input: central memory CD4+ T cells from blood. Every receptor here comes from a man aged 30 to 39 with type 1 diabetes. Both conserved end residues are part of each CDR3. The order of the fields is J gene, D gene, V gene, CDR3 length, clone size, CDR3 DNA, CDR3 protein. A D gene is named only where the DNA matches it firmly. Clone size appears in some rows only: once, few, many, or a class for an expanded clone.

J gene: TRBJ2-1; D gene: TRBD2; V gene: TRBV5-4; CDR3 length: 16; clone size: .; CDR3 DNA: TGTGCCAGCAGCTTGTTCGGGGGGGCTCTCTACAATGAGCAGTTCTTC; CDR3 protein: CASSLFGGALYNEQFF
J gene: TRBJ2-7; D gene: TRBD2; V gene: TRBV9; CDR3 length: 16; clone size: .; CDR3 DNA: TGTGCCAGCAGCGTAGAAAGCGGGGGGGCCGGGTACGAGCAGTACTTC; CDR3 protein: CASSVESGGAGYEQYF
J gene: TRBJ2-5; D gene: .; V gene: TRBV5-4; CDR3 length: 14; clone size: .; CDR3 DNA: TGTGCCAGCAGCATAAGACTGGACCAAGAGACCCAGTACTTC; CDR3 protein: CASSIRLDQETQYF
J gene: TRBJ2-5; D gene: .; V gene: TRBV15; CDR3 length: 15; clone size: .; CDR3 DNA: TGTGCCACCAGCAGAGATACAAACAGTATAGAGACCCAGTACTTC; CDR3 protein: CATSRDTNSIETQYF
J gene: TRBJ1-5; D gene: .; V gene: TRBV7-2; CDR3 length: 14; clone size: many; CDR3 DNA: TGTGCCAGCAGGAGGGGAGGATTGGATCAGCCCCAGCATTTT; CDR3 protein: CASRRGGLDQPQHF
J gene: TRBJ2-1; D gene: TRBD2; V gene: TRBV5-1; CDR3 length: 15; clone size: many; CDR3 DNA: TGCGCCAGCAGCTTTGGACTAGCGGGGTTAGACGAGCAGTTCTTC; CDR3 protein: CASSFGLAGLDEQFF
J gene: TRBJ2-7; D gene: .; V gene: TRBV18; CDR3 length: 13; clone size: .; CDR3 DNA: TGTGCCAGCTCACCAGCGGTCTCCTACGAGCAGTACTTC; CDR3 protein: CASSPAVSYEQYF
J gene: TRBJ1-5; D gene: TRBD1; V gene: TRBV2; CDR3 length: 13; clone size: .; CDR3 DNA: TGTGCCAGCAGTCGACAGGGTGGTCAGCCCCAGCATTTT; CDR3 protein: CASSRQGGQPQHF
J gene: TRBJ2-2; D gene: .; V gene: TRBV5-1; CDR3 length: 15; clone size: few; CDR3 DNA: TGCGCCAGCAGCACGGGCCGGGGTAACACCGGGGAGCTGTTTTTT; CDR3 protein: CASSTGRGNTGELFF
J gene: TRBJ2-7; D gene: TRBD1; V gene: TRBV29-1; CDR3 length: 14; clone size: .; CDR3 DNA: TGCAGCGTCATTGGCGGCAGGGGGAAGAACGAGCAGTACTTC; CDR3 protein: CSVIGGRGKNEQYF
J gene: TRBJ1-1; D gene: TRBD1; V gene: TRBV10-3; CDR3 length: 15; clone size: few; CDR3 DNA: TGTGCCACCCAACCGGGACAGGCCAGAAACACTGAAGCTTTCTTT; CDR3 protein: CATQPGQARNTEAFF
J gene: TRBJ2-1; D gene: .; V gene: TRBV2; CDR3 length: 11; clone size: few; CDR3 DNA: TGTGCCAGCAGTTACATAAATGAGCAGTTCTTC; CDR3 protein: CASSYINEQFF
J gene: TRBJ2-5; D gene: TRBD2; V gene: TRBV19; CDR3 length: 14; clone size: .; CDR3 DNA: TGTGCCAGTTCATCGGGACTAGAGTCGGAGACCCAGTACTTC; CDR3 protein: CASSSGLESETQYF
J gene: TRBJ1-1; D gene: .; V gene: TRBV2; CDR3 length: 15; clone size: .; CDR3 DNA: TGTGCCAGCAGTGAGACGAGAGGGGAGGGCACTGAAGCTTTCTTT; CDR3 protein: CASSETRGEGTEAFF
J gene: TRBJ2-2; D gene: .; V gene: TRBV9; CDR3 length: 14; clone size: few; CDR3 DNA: TGTGCCAGCAGCGTATCGAGGACATACGGGGAGCTGTTTTTT; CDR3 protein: CASSVSRTYGELFF
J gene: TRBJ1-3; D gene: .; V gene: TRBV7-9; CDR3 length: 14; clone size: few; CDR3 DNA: TGTGCCAGCAGCTTAGCCGGGTCTGGAAACACCATATATTTT; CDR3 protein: CASSLAGSGNTIYF
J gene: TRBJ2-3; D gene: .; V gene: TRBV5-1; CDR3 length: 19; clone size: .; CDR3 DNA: TGCGCCAGCAGCTTGGAAGGGACTCCGTTTGGTACTAGCACAGATACGCAGTATTTT; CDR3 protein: CASSLEGTPFGTSTDTQYF
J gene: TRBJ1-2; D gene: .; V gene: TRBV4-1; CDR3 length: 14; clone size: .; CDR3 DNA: TGCGCCAGCAGCCAAGGTGCCGGGGGTGGTGGCTACACCTTC; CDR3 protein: CASSQGAGGGGYTF
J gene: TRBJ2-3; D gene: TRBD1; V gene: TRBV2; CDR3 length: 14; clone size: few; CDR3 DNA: TGTGCCAGCAGGGAGGACAGGGTTGAAGATACGCAGTATTTT; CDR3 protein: CASREDRVEDTQYF
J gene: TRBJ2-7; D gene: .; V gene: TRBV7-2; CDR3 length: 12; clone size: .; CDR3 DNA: TGTGCCAGCAGCTCCCTAATCTACGAGCAGTACTTC; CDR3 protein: CASSSLIYEQYF
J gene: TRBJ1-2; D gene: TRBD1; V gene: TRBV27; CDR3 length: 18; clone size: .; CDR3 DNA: TGTGCCAGCAGTTTGAGTAGCGCAGGGGGGAAAGCTAACTATGGCTACACCTTC; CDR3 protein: CASSLSSAGGKANYGYTF
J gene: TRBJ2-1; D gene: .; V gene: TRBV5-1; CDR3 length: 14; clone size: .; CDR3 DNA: TGCGCCAGCAGCCAGGGGACTGGGGGGGCCGAGCAGTTCTTC; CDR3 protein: CASSQGTGGAEQFF
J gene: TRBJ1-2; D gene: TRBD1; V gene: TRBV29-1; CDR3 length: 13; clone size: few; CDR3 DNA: TGCAGCGTATCACAGGGGGCTAACTATGGCTACACCTTC; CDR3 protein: CSVSQGANYGYTF
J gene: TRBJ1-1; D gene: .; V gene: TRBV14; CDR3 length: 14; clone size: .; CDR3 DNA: TGTGCCAGCAGCCGCTTTACAGGCGACACTGAAGCTTTCTTT; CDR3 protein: CASSRFTGDTEAFF
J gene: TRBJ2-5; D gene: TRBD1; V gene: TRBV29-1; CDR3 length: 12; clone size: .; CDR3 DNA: TGCAGCGCAGGGACAGCAACAGAGACCCAGTACTTC; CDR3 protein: CSAGTATETQYF
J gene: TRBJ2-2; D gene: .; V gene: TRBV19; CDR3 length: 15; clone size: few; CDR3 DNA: TGTGCCAGTACTTACCGGGACTCAGGAGTCGGGGAGCTGTTTTTT; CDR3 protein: CASTYRDSGVGELFF
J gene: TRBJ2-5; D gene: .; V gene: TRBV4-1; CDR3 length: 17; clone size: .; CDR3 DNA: TGCGCCAGCAGCCAAGGGGCGACCGGGGGAGCTCAAGGGACCCAGTACTTC; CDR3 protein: CASSQGATGGAQGTQYF
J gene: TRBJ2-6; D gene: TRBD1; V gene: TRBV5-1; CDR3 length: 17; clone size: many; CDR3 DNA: TGCGCCAGCAGCTCGGGGACAGGAGGCTCTGGGGCCAACGTCCTGACTTTC; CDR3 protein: CASSSGTGGSGANVLTF
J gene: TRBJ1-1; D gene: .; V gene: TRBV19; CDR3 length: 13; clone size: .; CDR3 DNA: TGTGCCAGTAGTATTAACAGATACACTGAAGCTTTCTTT; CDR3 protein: CASSINRYTEAFF